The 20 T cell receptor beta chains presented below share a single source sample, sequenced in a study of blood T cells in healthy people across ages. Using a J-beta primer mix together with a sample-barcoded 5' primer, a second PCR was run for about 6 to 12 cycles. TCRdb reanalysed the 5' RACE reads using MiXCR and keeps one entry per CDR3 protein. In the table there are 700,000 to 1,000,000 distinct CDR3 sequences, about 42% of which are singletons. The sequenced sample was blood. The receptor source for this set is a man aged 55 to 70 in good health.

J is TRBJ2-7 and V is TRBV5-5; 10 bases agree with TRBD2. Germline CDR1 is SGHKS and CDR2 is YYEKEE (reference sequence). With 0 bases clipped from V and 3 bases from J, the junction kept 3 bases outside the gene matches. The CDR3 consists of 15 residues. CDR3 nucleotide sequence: TGTGCCAGCAGCTTGGAAGCGGGGGGGGACTACGAGCAGTACTTC. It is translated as CASSLEAGGDYEQYF.

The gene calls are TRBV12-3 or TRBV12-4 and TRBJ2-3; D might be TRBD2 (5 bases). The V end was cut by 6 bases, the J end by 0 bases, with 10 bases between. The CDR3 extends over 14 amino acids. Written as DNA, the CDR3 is TGTGCCAGCAGGGACTTATCTAGCACAGATACGCAGTATTTT. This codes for CASRDLSSTDTQYF.

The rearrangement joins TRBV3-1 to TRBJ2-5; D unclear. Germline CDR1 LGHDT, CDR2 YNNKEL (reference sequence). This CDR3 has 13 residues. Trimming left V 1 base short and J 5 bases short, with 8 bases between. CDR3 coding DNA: TGTGCCAGCAGCCAAGTCTTTGACGAGACCCAGTACTTC. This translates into CASSQVFDETQYF.

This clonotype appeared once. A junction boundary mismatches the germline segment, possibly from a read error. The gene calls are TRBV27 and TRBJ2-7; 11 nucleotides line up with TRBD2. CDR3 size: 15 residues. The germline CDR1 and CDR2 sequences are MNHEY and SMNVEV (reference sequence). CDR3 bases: TGTGCCTGCAGAAATAGCGGGGGGGCTGGTAATGAGCAGTACTTC. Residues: CACRNSGGAGNEQYF.

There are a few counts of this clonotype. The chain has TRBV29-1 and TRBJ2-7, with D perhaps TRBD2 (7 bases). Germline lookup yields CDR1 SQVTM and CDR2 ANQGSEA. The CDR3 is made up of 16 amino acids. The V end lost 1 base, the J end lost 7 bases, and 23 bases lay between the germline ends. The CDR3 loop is CSVEGRGGRSYNEQYF. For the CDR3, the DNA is TGCAGCGTTGAAGGTAGGGGGGGCCGCTCCTACAATGAGCAGTACTTC.

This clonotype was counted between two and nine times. The CDR3 sequence: CASKTGGIRTQHF. The CDR3 DNA reads TGTGCCAGCAAGACAGGGGGAATCCGGACCCAGCATTTT. The rearrangement links TRBV6-6 to TRBJ1-5, with 9 bases fitting TRBD1. J gave up 11 bases and V 7 bases, and 9 bases lay outside the gene matches. The CDR3 covers 13 residues. CDR1 MNHNY and CDR2 SVGAGI come from the germline V gene (reference sequence).

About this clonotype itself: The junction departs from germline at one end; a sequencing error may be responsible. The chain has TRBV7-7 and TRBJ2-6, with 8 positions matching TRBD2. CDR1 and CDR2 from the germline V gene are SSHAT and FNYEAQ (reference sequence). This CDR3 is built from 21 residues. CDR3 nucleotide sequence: TGTGCTAGCAGCTTAGCGCAAATATGGCTAGCGGGCCTATCTGGGGCCAACGTCCTGACTTTC. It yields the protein CASSLAQIWLAGLSGANVLTF.

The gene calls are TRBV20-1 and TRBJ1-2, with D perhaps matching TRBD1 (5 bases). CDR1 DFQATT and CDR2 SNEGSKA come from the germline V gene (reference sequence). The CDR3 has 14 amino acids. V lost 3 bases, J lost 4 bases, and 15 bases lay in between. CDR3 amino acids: CSASRGGGTYGYTF. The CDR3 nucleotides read TGCAGTGCTAGCCGCGGGGGGGGTACCTATGGCTACACCTTC.

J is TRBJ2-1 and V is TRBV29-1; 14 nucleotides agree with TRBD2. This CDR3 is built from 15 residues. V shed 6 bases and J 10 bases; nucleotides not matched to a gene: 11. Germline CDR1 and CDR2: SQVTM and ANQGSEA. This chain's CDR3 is CSVPGLAGGGKEQFF. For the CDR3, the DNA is TGCAGCGTCCCTGGACTAGCGGGGGGAGGTAAGGAGCAGTTCTTC.

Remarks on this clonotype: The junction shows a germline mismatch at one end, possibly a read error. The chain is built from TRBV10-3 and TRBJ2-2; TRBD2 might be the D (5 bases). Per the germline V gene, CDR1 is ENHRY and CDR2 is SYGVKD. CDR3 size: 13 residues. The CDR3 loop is CAISEAFSGKLFF. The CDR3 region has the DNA TGTGCCATCAGTGAGGCATTTTCCGGGAAGCTGTTTTTT.

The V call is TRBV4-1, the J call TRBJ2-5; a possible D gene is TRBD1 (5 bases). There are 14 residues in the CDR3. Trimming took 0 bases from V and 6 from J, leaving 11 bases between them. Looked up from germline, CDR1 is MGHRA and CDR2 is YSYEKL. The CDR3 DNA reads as TGCGCCAGCAGCCAAGATCAGGGCTGGAAGACCCAGTACTTC. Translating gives CASSQDQGWKTQYF.

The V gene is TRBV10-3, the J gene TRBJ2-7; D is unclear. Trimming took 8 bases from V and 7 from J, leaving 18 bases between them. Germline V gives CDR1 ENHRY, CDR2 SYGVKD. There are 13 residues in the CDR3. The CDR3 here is CAIGKAGYNEQYF. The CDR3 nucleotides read TGTGCCATCGGGAAGGCAGGCTACAATGAGCAGTACTTC.

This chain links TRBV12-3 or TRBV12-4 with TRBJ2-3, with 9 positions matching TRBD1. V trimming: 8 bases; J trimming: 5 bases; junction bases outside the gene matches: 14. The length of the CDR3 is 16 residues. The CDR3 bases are TGTGCCAGCGGACCACTCGGGACAGGGAACATAGATACGCAGTATTTT. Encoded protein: CASGPLGTGNIDTQYF.

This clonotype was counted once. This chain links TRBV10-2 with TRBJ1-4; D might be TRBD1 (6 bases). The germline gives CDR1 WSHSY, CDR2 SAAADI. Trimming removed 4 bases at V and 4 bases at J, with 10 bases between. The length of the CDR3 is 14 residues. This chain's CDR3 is CASSGGHSNEKLFF. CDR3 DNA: TGCGCCAGCAGTGGGGGACATAGTAATGAAAAACTGTTTTTT.

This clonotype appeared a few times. CDR3 coding DNA: TGTGCCAGCAGCGGTAAGTGGGACTCCCGGTTGATCAATGAGCAGTTCTTC. It yields the protein CASSGKWDSRLINEQFF. This rearrangement joins TRBV9 to TRBJ2-1; TRBD2 is a possible D gene (6 bases). The CDR3 totals 17 residues. Germline V CDR1 and CDR2: SGDLS, YYNGEE. V dropped 3 bases and J dropped 6 bases, with 22 bases sitting between them. Looking up the rest from reference TRBV9 and TRBJ2-1 gives the full variable domain: DSGVTQTPKHLITATGQRVTLRCSPRSGDLSVYWYQQSLDQGLQFLIQYYNGEERAKGNILERFSAQQFPDLHSELNLSSLELGDSALYFCASSGKWDSRLINEQFFGPGTRLTVL.

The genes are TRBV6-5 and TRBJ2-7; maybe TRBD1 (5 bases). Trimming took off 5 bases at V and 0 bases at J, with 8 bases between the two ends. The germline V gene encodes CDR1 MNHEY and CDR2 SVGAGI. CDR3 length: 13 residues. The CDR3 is CASSTGFSYEQYF. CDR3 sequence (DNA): TGTGCCAGCAGTACAGGATTCTCCTACGAGCAGTACTTC.

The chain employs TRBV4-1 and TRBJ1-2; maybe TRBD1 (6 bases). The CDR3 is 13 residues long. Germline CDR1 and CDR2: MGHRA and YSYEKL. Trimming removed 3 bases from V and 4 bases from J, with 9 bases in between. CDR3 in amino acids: CASSQGTLYGYTF. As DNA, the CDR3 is TGCGCCAGCAGCCAGGGGACACTCTATGGCTACACCTTC.

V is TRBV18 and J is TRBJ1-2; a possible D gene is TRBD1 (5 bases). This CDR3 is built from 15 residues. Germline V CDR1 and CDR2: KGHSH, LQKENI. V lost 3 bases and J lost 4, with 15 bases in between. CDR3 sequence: CASSPIGRDLYGYTF. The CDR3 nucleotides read TGTGCCAGCTCACCTATCGGCAGGGACCTCTATGGCTACACCTTC.

CDR3 residues: CSVPTRDYYEQYF. CDR3 DNA sequence: TGCAGTGTCCCAACCCGGGACTACTACGAGCAGTACTTC. The V and J genes are TRBV20-1 and TRBJ2-5, with 7 bases matching TRBD2. With the DNA end fitting TRBJ2-7 better, the J assignment may be wrong. This CDR3 spans 13 amino acids. Germline CDR1 and CDR2: DFQATT and SNEGSKA (reference sequence).

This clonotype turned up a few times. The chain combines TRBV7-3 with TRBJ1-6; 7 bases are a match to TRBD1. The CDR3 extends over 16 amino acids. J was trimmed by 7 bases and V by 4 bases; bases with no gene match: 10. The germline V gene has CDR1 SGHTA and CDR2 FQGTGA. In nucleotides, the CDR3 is TGTGCCAGCAGCTATGGGCTGGGGGGACAGAATTCACCCCTCCACTTT. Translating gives CASSYGLGGQNSPLHF.